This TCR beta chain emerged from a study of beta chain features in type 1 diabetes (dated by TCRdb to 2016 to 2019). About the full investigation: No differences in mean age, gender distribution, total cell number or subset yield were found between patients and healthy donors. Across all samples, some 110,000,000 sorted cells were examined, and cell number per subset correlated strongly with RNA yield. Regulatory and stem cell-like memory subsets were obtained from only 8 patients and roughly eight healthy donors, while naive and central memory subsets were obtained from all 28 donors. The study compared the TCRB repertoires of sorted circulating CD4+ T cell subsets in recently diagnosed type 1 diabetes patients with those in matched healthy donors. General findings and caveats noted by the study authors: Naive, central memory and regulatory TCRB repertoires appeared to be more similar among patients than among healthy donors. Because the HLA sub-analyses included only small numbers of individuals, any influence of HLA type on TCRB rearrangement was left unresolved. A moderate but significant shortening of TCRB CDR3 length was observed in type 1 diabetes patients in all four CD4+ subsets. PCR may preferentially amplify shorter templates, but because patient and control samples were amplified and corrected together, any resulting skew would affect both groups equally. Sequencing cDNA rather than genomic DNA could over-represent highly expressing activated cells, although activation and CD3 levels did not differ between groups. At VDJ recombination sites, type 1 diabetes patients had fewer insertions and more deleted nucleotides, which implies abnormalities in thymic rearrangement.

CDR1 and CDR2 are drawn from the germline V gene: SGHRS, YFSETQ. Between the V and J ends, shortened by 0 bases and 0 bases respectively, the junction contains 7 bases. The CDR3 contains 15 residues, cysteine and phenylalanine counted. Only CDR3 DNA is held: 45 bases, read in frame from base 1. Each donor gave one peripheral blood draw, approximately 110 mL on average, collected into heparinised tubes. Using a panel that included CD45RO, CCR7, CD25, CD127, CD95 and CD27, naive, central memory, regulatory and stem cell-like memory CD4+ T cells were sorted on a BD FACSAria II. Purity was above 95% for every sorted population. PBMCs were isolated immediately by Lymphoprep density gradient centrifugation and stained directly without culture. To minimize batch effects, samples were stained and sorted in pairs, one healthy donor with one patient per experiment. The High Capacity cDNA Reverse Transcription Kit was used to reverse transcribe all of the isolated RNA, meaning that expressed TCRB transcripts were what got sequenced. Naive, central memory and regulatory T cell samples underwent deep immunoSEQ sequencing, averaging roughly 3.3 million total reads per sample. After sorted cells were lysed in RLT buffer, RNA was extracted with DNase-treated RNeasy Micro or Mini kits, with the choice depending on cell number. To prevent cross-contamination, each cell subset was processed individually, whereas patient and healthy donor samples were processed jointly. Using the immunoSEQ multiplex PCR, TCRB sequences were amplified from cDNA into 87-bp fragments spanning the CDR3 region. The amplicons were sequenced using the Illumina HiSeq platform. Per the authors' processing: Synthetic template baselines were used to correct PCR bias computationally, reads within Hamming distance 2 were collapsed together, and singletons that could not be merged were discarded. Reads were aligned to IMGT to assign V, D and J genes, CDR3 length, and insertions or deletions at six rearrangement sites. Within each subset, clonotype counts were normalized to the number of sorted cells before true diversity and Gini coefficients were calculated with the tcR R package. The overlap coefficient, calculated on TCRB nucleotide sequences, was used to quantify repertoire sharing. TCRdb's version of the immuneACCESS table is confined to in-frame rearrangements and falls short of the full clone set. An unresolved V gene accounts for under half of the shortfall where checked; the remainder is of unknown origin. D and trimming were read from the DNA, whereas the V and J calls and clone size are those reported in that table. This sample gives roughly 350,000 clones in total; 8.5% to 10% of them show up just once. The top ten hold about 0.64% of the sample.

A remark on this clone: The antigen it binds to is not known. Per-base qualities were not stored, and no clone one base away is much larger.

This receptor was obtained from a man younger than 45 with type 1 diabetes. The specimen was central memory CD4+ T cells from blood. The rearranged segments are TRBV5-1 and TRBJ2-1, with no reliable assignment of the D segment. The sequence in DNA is TGCGCCAGCAGCTTGGATTTAGTCTCCTACAATGAGCAGTTCTTC. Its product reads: CASSLDLVSYNEQFF.